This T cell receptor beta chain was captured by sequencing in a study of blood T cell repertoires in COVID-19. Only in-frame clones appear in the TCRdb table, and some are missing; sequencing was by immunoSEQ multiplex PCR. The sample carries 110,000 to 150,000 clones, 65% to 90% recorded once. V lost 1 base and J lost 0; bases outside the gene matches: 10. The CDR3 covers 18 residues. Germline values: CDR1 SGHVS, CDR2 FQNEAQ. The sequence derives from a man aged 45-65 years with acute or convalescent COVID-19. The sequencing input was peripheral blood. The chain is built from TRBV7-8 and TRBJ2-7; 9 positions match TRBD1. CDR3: CASSLVDYGTGTSYEQYF. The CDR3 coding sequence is TGTGCCAGCAGCTTAGTCGATTATGGGACAGGGACCTCCTACGAGCAGTACTTC.